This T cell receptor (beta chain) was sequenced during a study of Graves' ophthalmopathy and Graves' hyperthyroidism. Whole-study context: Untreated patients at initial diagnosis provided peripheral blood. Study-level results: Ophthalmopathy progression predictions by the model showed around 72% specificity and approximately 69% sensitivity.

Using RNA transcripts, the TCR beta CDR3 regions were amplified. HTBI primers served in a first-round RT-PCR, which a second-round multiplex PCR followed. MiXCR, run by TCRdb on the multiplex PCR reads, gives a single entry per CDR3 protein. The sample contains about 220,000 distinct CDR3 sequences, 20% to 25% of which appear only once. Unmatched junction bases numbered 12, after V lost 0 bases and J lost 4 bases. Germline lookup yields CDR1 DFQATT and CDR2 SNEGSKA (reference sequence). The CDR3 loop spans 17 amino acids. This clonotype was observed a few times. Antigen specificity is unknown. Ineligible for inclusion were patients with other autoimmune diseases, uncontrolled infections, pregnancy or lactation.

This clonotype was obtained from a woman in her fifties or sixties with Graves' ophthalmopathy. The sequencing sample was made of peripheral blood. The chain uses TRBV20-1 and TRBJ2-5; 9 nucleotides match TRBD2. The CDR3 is CSARDALTAGGGETQYF. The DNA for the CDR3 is TGCAGTGCTAGAGACGCCTTGACGGCGGGAGGGGGAGAGACCCAGTACTTC.